These 26 T cell receptor beta chains share one sample of origin, sequenced in a study of chemoradiotherapy in HPV16-positive cancers. This table comes from immunoSEQ multiplex PCR, and its TCRdb copy is limited to in-frame clones, with some not included. The table records more than 8,000 clones, approximately 80% of them present only once. Sampling was performed from a patient who underwent chemoradiotherapy. These receptor sequences come from a human donor with HPV-associated anogenital cancer.

Only one count was recorded for this clone. The V call is TRBV7-6, the J call TRBJ1-3; D gene ambiguous. Per the germline V gene, CDR1 is SGHVS and CDR2 is FNYEAQ. The V end lost 7 bases, the J end lost 1 base, and 11 bases lay between the germline ends. CDR3 length: 14 amino acids. This chain's CDR3 is CASNTRRSGNTIYF. In DNA form, the CDR3 reads TGTGCCAGCAATACAAGGAGATCTGGAAACACCATATATTTT.

The chain uses TRBV4-3 and TRBJ2-2; maybe TRBD2 (5 bases). The germline CDR1 and CDR2 sequences are LGHNA and YSLEER. Trimming cost V 3 bases and J 3 bases, with 11 bases left between them. This CDR3 has 15 residues. DNA for the CDR3: TGCGCCAGCAGCCATACCGGGATAGACACCGGGGAGCTGTTTTTT. Protein: CASSHTGIDTGELFF.

V is TRBV27 and J is TRBJ1-1, with D perhaps TRBD1 (5 bases). Trimming removed 5 bases from V and 4 bases from J, with 20 bases in between. CDR3 length equals 16 residues. Germline-derived CDR1 and CDR2 are MNHEY and SMNVEV (reference sequence). CDR3 coding DNA: TGTGCCAGCAGTCCCTGGGGGGGACGGGCGGGCACTGAAGCTTTCTTT. As protein: CASSPWGGRAGTEAFF.

The chain combines TRBV6-1 with TRBJ1-5; D might be TRBD1 (6 bases). Looked up from germline, CDR1 is MNHNS and CDR2 is SASEGT. The V and J ends lost 9 bases and 5 bases respectively, with 14 bases between them. The CDR3 length is 13 residues. For the CDR3, the DNA is TGTGCCAGTAACAGGGTTTCAGATCAGCCCCAGCATTTT. Its translation is CASNRVSDQPQHF.

The chain joins TRBV19 to TRBJ1-3; D unclear. The CDR3 runs to 13 residues. Germline-derived CDR1 and CDR2 are LNHDA and SQIVND (reference sequence). V was shortened by 6 bases and J by 4 bases, with 10 bases between the two germline ends. CDR3 loop: CASSRSEGNTIYF. The CDR3 DNA reads TGTGCCAGTAGCCGTTCCGAGGGAAACACCATATATTTT.

The chain combines TRBV7-3 with TRBJ1-5; 11 bases fit TRBD1. The CDR3 extends over 19 amino acids. The V gene end was trimmed by 5 bases and the J gene end by 6 bases; junction bases not matched to a gene: 18. Germline lookup yields CDR1 SGHTA and CDR2 FQGTGA. CDR3 residues: CASSLPRDRGMGYRQPQHF. Written as DNA, the CDR3 is TGTGCCAGCAGCCTTCCCCGGGACAGGGGGATGGGGTATCGTCAGCCCCAGCATTTT.

The chain carries TRBV9 and TRBJ2-7; 9 nucleotides align to TRBD2. Germline-derived CDR1 and CDR2 are SGDLS and YYNGEE. The V and J ends lost 4 bases and 5 bases, in that order; junction bases with no gene match: 13. The CDR3 loop spans 16 amino acids. As DNA, the CDR3 is TGTGCCAGCAGCCTAGAGGGCGGGGGGGCCCAAGACGAGCAGTACTTC. Translated: CASSLEGGGAQDEQYF.

This clone was seen only once. The chain recombines TRBV15 with TRBJ1-3; maybe TRBD1 (5 bases). V was trimmed by 0 bases and J by 0 bases, leaving 9 bases between them. The CDR3 is 16 residues long. CDR1 LNHNV and CDR2 YYDKDF come from the germline V gene (reference sequence). CDR3 nucleotides: TGTGCCACCAGCAGAGATTATGGGACCTCTGGAAACACCATATATTTT. Amino acid sequence: CATSRDYGTSGNTIYF. Supplemented by reference TRBV15 and TRBJ1-3, the full variable domain reads DAMVIQNPRYQVTQFGKPVTLSCSQTLNHNVMYWYQQKSSQAPKLLFHYYDKDFNNEADTPDNFQSRRPNTSFCFLDIRSPGLGDTAMYLCATSRDYGTSGNTIYFGEGSWLTVV.

This chain uses TRBV28 with TRBJ1-4; D perhaps matches TRBD1 (6 bases). There are 15 residues in the CDR3. V lost 5 bases to trimming and J lost 5 bases, with 15 bases between them. Germline-derived CDR1 and CDR2 are MDHEN and SYDVKM. The CDR3 sequence: CASSREAGENEKLFF. The CDR3 nucleotides are TGTGCCAGCAGTCGCGAGGCAGGGGAGAATGAAAAACTGTTTTTT.

V gene TRBV4-1 combines with J gene TRBJ1-2, with D possibly TRBD1 on 6 matching bases. The CDR3 runs 14 residues. V gave up 3 bases and J gave up 3 bases, with 11 bases separating them. The V gene's germline CDR1 is MGHRA and CDR2 YSYEKL. CDR3 sequence: CASSHLGGDYGYTF. Here the CDR3 DNA reads TGCGCCAGCAGCCACCTAGGGGGTGACTATGGCTACACCTTC.

This clone was detected only a few times. CDR3 amino acids: CASSPQEGFTEAFF. The CDR3 coding sequence is TGTGCCAGCTCACCACAGGAAGGGTTCACTGAAGCTTTCTTT. V gene TRBV18 combines with J gene TRBJ1-1; D gene unclear. The V gene's germline CDR1 is KGHSH and CDR2 LQKENI. CDR3 length equals 14 residues. Trimming cost V 1 base and J 4 bases, with 10 bases left between them. The whole variable domain, remainder taken from reference TRBV18 and TRBJ1-1, is NAGVMQNPRHLVRRRGQEARLRCSPMKGHSHVYWYRQLPEEGLKFMVYLQKENIIDESGMPKERFSAEFPKEGPSILRIQQVVRGDSAAYFCASSPQEGFTEAFFGQGTRLTVV.

The V and J genes are TRBV18 and TRBJ2-2; D ambiguous. Germline V gives CDR1 KGHSH, CDR2 LQKENI. The CDR3 runs 15 residues. V gave up 3 bases and J gave up 4 bases, with 12 bases separating them. CDR3: CASSPRSQLTGELFF. The CDR3 region has the DNA TGTGCCAGCTCACCCCGGAGTCAGCTCACCGGGGAGCTGTTTTTT.

The CDR3 is CASSQSRDNITDTQYF. CDR3 sequence (DNA): TGCGCCAGCAGTCAATCAAGGGACAATATCACAGATACGCAGTATTTT. The genes are TRBV23-1 and TRBJ2-3; D is perhaps TRBD1 (6 bases). TRBV23-1 belongs to the ORF category, with a function that is uncertain. The CDR3 sequence is 16 residues long. Between the trimmed V and J ends, which lost 0 bases and 2 bases, there was a span of 12 bases.

This chain uses TRBV27 with TRBJ2-5; the D gene is possibly TRBD2 (7 bases). The CDR3 is made up of 16 amino acids. Germline loops: CDR1 MNHEY, CDR2 SMNVEV (reference sequence). The V and J ends lost 2 bases and 2 bases respectively, with 15 bases between them. The CDR3 coding sequence is TGTGCCAGCAGTTTAGTGGCGGGGGCCTTTCAAGAGACCCAGTACTTC. Translated: CASSLVAGAFQETQYF.

This clone occurred a few times. V and J are TRBV9 and TRBJ2-2, with TRBD2 identical over 11 bases. V shed 0 bases, J shed 4 bases, and the junction held 14 bases outside the gene matches. The germline gives CDR1 SGDLS, CDR2 YYNGEE. CDR3 length: 20 amino acids. The CDR3 DNA is TGTGCCAGCAGCGTAGGGATTTTAGCGGGGGGGCCCGGTGTCACCGGGGAGCTGTTTTTT. Its translation is CASSVGILAGGPGVTGELFF.

V is TRBV19 and J is TRBJ2-3; TRBD2 aligns across 8 bases. The trim removed 5 bases at V and 6 bases at J, leaving 13 bases unmatched. CDR3 length: 16 amino acids. Per the germline V gene, CDR1 is LNHDA and CDR2 is SQIVND (reference sequence). The CDR3 nucleotides read TGTGCCAGTAGTTACCCCGTGGGAGCGGGGGAGGATACGCAGTATTTT. The encoded protein is CASSYPVGAGEDTQYF. Combining the CDR3 with reference TRBV19 and TRBJ2-3 gives the whole variable domain DGGITQSPKYLFRKEGQNVTLSCEQNLNHDAMYWYRQDPGQGLRLIYYSQIVNDFQKGDIAEGYSVSREKKESFPLTVTSAQKNPTAFYLCASSYPVGAGEDTQYFGPGTRLTVL.

The rearrangement uses TRBV7-9 and TRBJ2-3, with D uncertain. Germline lookup yields CDR1 SEHNR and CDR2 FQNEAQ (reference sequence). The V and J ends lost 5 bases and 6 bases respectively, with 18 bases between them. This CDR3 region has 15 residues. The CDR3 loop is CASSRVGGDLDTQYF. The CDR3, as DNA: TGTGCCAGCAGCCGAGTAGGTGGGGATCTCGATACGCAGTATTTT. The whole variable domain, filled in from reference TRBV7-9 and TRBJ2-3, reads DTGVSQNPRHKITKRGQNVTFRCDPISEHNRLYWYRQTLGQGPEFLTYFQNEAQLEKSRLLSDRFSAERPKGSFSTLEIQRTEQGDSAMYLCASSRVGGDLDTQYFGPGTRLTVL.

The rearrangement links TRBV4-3 to TRBJ2-1; D is ambiguous. This CDR3 comprises 15 residues. Germline CDR1 LGHNA, CDR2 YSLEER. The V end lost 4 bases, the J end lost 0 bases, and 10 bases lay between the germline ends. CDR3 coding DNA: TGCGCCAGCAGCCGAGAGAAGGCCTCCTACAATGAGCAGTTCTTC. Its protein is CASSREKASYNEQFF.

A few counts support this clone. V gene TRBV7-8 combines with J gene TRBJ1-2, with D perhaps matching TRBD1 (6 bases). This CDR3 contains 12 residues. Trimming took off 5 bases at V and 7 bases at J, with 11 bases between the two ends. From germline, CDR1 is SGHVS and CDR2 FQNEAQ. Here the CDR3 reads CASSAGQFGYTF. The DNA for the CDR3 is TGTGCCAGCAGCGCCGGACAGTTTGGCTACACCTTC.

This clone was counted only a few times. This rearrangement joins TRBV5-1 to TRBJ2-7; D might be TRBD2 (5 bases). Trimming took off 2 bases at V and 6 bases at J, with 9 bases between the two ends. Germline assignment: CDR1 SGHRS and CDR2 YFSETQ. The CDR3 has 12 residues. The CDR3 sequence: CASSLLLGEQYF. The DNA for the CDR3 is TGCGCCAGCAGCTTATTACTAGGCGAGCAGTACTTC.

This chain joins TRBV18 and TRBJ2-2, with D hard to call. Per the germline V gene, CDR1 is KGHSH and CDR2 is LQKENI. Trimming pared 6 bases from V and 1 base from J, leaving 9 bases between. This CDR3 region has 14 residues. Here the CDR3 DNA reads TGTGCCAGCTCCCCTAGAGGGAACACCGGGGAGCTGTTTTTT. The encoded protein is CASSPRGNTGELFF.

As DNA, the CDR3 is TGTGCCAGCAGCTTACCCGGGACCGCCTATGGCTACACCTTC. Translation: CASSLPGTAYGYTF. The chain joins TRBV7-8 to TRBJ1-2, with D possibly being TRBD1 (5 bases). Germline values: CDR1 SGHVS, CDR2 FQNEAQ. V shed 2 bases and J shed 4 bases, with 11 bases lying between them. This CDR3 has 14 amino acids.

V usage is TRBV28 and J usage is TRBJ2-5; D remains ambiguous. Germline CDR1 reads MDHEN; CDR2 reads SYDVKM. The CDR3 sequence is 11 residues long. V was shortened by 3 bases and J by 5 bases, with 4 bases between the two germline ends. The CDR3: CASSFRETQYF. CDR3 in DNA: TGTGCCAGCAGTTTCCGGGAGACCCAGTACTTC.

The J gene is TRBJ2-1, the V gene TRBV5-6; D unclear. Trimming stripped 5 bases from V and 3 bases from J, with 15 bases between. The CDR3 totals 15 residues. Germline assignment: CDR1 SGHDT and CDR2 YYEEEE. The CDR3 coding sequence is TGTGCCAGCAGGCGGAGCCCGGACGTCTACAATGAGCAGTTCTTC. Protein product: CASRRSPDVYNEQFF.

This chain uses TRBV6-5 with TRBJ2-1; D call uncertain. This CDR3 is built from 15 residues. The V end was cut by 6 bases, the J end by 0 bases, with 12 bases between. Germline V gives CDR1 MNHEY, CDR2 SVGAGI. The CDR3 bases are TGTGCCAGCAGACAATATGCCGGCTCCTACAATGAGCAGTTCTTC. The encoded protein is CASRQYAGSYNEQFF.

The V gene is TRBV7-9, the J gene TRBJ2-7; the D call may be TRBD1 or TRBD2 (5 bases each). The V gene lost 5 bases and the J gene lost 0 bases, with 14 bases spanning the gap. Germline-derived CDR1 and CDR2 are SEHNR and FQNEAQ (reference sequence). The CDR3 has 15 amino acids. The CDR3 loop is CASSPFSGSSYEQYF. CDR3 sequence (DNA): TGTGCCAGCAGCCCCTTTTCAGGGAGCTCCTACGAGCAGTACTTC. Complete variable domain (other parts from reference TRBV7-9 and TRBJ2-7): DTGVSQNPRHKITKRGQNVTFRCDPISEHNRLYWYRQTLGQGPEFLTYFQNEAQLEKSRLLSDRFSAERPKGSFSTLEIQRTEQGDSAMYLCASSPFSGSSYEQYFGPGTRLTVT.